The source of this T cell receptor beta chain is a study of cytomegalovirus exposure and HLA in healthy donors (TCRdb year 2017). The study in broad terms: An earlier analysis of several hundred of the donors reported 250 to 350 Gb of sequence data and about 100 million unique TCR beta sequences from about 180 million T cells. An early release covering roughly 640 HLA-typed donors comprised about 320 gigabases of sequencing data and about 90 million unique TCR sequences. Of the 300 to 400 genotyped donors, approximately 80% fell in the genetic ancestry cluster associated with self-reported Caucasian donors. The aim of the study was to test whether cataloging public T cell receptors could identify signatures of past pathogen exposure. Using immunosequencing, the study profiled T cell repertoires from about 610 subjects and related those repertoires to cytomegalovirus serostatus. Besides the first cohort of 550 to 750 subjects, a separate validation cohort made up of 120 or so different subjects was used. High-throughput TCR immunosequencing, statistical association of individual TCRs with disease status, and machine learning were combined to predict cytomegalovirus infection status. A later analysis re-analyzed previously published TCR beta repertoires from 666 donors and added high-resolution HLA genotyping to study TCR occurrence patterns. Rather than drawing on any new phenotypic data, the later analysis identified candidate immune exposures from TCR beta sequences and the way those sequences occurred across donors. An earlier analysis of approximately 580 of the donors used high-throughput TCR beta sequencing to judge whether each TCR beta V gene segment behaved as functional or pseudogenic. Donor age, sex, ethnicity and CMV serostatus were compiled together with the repertoire data. Genome-wide SNP genotypes for about 55% of the 666 donors were used in a later genetic analysis, which treated that subset as a discovery cohort. All discovery cohort repertoires had been generated on a single sequencing platform. HLA typing included class I and class II loci at four-digit resolution. The number of donors typed differed by locus, with about 629-630 for A, B, C, DRB1 and DQB1, 522 for DQA1, some 570 for DPA1, and about 450 for DPB1. A few DR-DQ haplotypes were treated as single units for association and clustering because of strong linkage in the cohort. Across about 380 genotyped donors of the cohort, an average of roughly 230,000 unique TCR beta nucleotide sequences per donor were sequenced, and roughly 18% of those sequences were non-productive.

The cohort comprised around 700 healthy bone marrow donors. At the time of sampling, all cohort members were nominally healthy, though unrecorded immune exposures were likely present. The donor was CMV seronegative and belonged to the group of approximately 320 seronegative cohort members. A peripheral blood sample was provided by each donor, and peripheral blood mononuclear cells were used for TCR beta sequencing. The Qiagen DNeasy Blood Extraction Kit was used to extract genomic DNA from the blood cell samples. As concerns this clone: Its antigen remains undetermined. No clone much larger than this one lies a single base away; base qualities are absent.

The CDR3 contains 14 residues, cysteine and phenylalanine counted. The retained sequence is limited to the CDR3, 42 bases, with the frame set at the first base. CDR1 and CDR2, looked up from the germline V gene (reference sequence), are PRHDT and FYEKMQ. V loses 5 bases, J loses 5 bases, and the germline ends lie 16 bases apart. Results the study describes overall, beyond this receptor: Assigning TCR associations to individual alleles was difficult when HLA alleles, especially DR and DQ, strongly co-occurred. A total of around 150 TCR beta chains were listed by the study as associated with cytomegalovirus. Specific HLA alleles were associated with about 17,000 TCR beta sequences at a false discovery rate of 0.05 in a later analysis. A few of the identified cytomegalovirus-associated TCR beta chains were confirmed in vitro to be specific for cytomegalovirus antigens. In this cohort, only TCR beta chains were sequenced, and detectable features were limited by the absence of alpha or paired-chain data. In a later analysis, most CMV-associated TCR beta chains were found to appear HLA-restricted, with HLA associations seemingly driven largely by CMV exposure. The classifier was reported to diagnose cytomegalovirus status with high specificity and sensitivity in both the original cohort and the validation cohort. The earlier analysis of nearly 600 of the donors excluded some 15 rarely observed V segments, including chromosome 9 orphons, because counts were too low. In a later analysis, HLA-associated TCR beta chains showed more clonal expansion and lower generation probabilities than non-associated chains that were equally common. A further reported finding was that TCR beta sequences accurately predicted the HLA-A and HLA-B alleles for most subjects in the first cohort. According to a later analysis, TCR association rates differed among HLA loci, with DRB1 alleles showing the most associated TCRs and HLA-C alleles showing the fewest. Some IMGT-functional V segments, including TRBV6-2 and TRBV6-3, could not be told apart with the 87-base-pair reads, so those segments were excluded. According to the authors, the approach could potentially be generalized to other disease states and immunological phenotypes. Because HLA typing was unavailable for some donors at each locus, only the typed subset was used in association tests. In an earlier analysis of some 540 of the donors, most TCR beta V segments appeared in productive rearrangements about 87% or about 30% of the time, broadly matching IMGT annotations. The only immune exposure information available for the cohort was CMV serostatus. V-gene and J-gene trimming of TCR beta chains was associated with a missense DCLRE1C variant in a later genetic analysis, and the association was replicated in an independent cohort. According to a later analysis, parvovirus B19, influenza, CMV and Epstein-Barr virus appeared linked to several top co-occurrence clusters. A cluster of highly shared sequence variants was judged likely to be a technical artifact of the sequencing pipeline. According to a later genetic analysis, donors in an Asian-associated ancestry cluster had fewer N-insertions in productive TCRs than the approximately 670-donor mean. Presence/absence analyses assumed roughly uniform sequencing depth across donors, an assumption that may not hold. Correlated functional status among segregating V segments might reflect linkage disequilibrium, but an unknown experimental factor could not be ruled out. Most TCR sequences were observed very rarely across donors, whereas some public TCRs were present in many individuals.

To prepare the library, the immunoSEQ multiplex PCR assay was applied. For the multiplex PCR, a mixture combining 60 forward primers for TCR Vbeta segments and 13 reverse primers for TCR Jbeta segments was used. The CDR3 region of rearranged TCR beta genes was amplified from genomic DNA with a multiplex PCR assay. The Illumina HiSeq System was used to sequence the amplified TCR beta libraries as 87-base-pair reads. The study's own analysis went as follows. A later analysis tallied tens of millions of unique TCR beta chains across the 650 to 750 repertoires, and approximately 9.9 million of those chains were shared by two or more donors. To remove PCR and sequencing errors, raw reads were error-corrected and collapsed into unique sequences using a nearest-neighbor algorithm that merged closely related sequences. V, D and J gene segments were assigned by aligning CDR3 sequences to IMGT reference sequences. Each retained sequence needed at least a six-nucleotide match to both a V gene segment and a J gene segment. Rearrangements were called productive when the CDR3 lacked stop codons and stayed in frame with V and J; all others were non-productive. CDR3 was defined according to IMGT convention as the region running from the second conserved V-encoded cysteine to the conserved J-encoded phenylalanine. The earlier analysis of 500 to 600 of the donors excluded sequences that lacked an unambiguous match to a single V gene segment. In an earlier analysis of a few hundred of the donors, a V segment was called functional when productive rearrangements were above 56.7%, and segregating when the standard deviation between donors exceeded 5%. A statistical classification framework was built for diagnosing cytomegalovirus status from the catalog of TCR beta chain sequences. In a later analysis, V and J genes were assigned by comparing TCR nucleotide sequences against IMGT/GENE-DB human TR gene sequences. The TCRdist pipeline was used in a later analysis to assign CDR3 sequences and most-parsimonious VDJ recombination scenarios. A later analysis defined each TCR beta chain by its CDR3 amino acid sequence plus V-gene family, and excluded reads lacking a unique V-gene family. In a later analysis, fewer than 600 highly shared, low-generation-probability nucleotide sequences were removed to address suspected cross-contamination and a sequencing artifact. A later analysis calculated a clonal expansion index for each public chain from normalized within-repertoire ranks of inferred template counts. A later analysis computed generation probabilities with a VDJ recombination model fitted to out-of-frame rearrangements, and checked the results against IGoR. In a later analysis, TCR-TCR, TCR-HLA and TCR-CMV co-occurrence was scored with hypergeometric tests, and a repertoire-size bias correction was applied to TCR pairs. To estimate false discovery rates, a later analysis permuted the HLA or CMV assignments 20 times. In a later analysis, co-occurring TCRs were grouped using DBSCAN, with TCRdist sequence similarity added in when clustering inside HLA-allele-positive subsets. Co-occurrence clustering excluded repertoires with fewer than 30,000 or more than 120,000 public chains, plus five with anomalous nucleotide sharing. TCRdb mirrors the immuneACCESS table, restricted to in-frame sequences. Some clones are absent from its copies; in checked studies, under half trace to an unresolved V gene, and the reason for the others is unknown. V, J and clone size reflect that table, while D and trimming were determined from the DNA. The sample data list some 140,000 clones, and roughly 73% of these were observed just once. The ten most abundant clones make up about 1.2% of the sample.

The sequence links TRBV13 to TRBJ2-7; a tentative D match to TRBD1 spans 7 bases. The source of this sequence is a woman aged 40 to 50 in good health and CMV-seronegative. Sequencing was carried out using PBMCs. The CDR3 loop reads CASSPGGFNHEQYF. The DNA is TGTGCCAGCAGCCCAGGGGGGTTTAACCACGAGCAGTACTTC.